This T cell receptor (beta chain) is from a study of early T cells in non-severe SARS-CoV-2 infection. Across the study: Sequencing of unsorted whole blood was done on bulk RNA, leaving chains unpaired.

cDNA molecules, individually, were tagged with unique molecular identifiers. TCRdb processed the 5' RACE reads anew with MiXCR; each CDR3 protein has one entry. The data show 48,000 or so distinct CDR3 sequences, with 6% to 8% seen just once and around 6.9% held by the top ten. The CDR3 covers 15 residues. Trimming removed 5 bases from V and 5 bases from J, with 16 bases in between. From germline, CDR1 is LNHDA and CDR2 SQIVND (reference sequence). Study-wide results and limits: The study's VDJdb matching favored anti-spike CD8 responses and missed private and CD4 specificities.

The table lists this clonotype with many counts. Its antigen is not identified. The chain carries TRBV19 and TRBJ2-4, with D perhaps being TRBD1 or TRBD2 (6 bases each). The material was whole blood, obtained at baseline. The sequence derives from an adult who was a healthcare worker with PCR-confirmed SARS-CoV-2 infection or an uninfected control (not recorded which). CDR3 DNA sequence: TGTGCCAGTAGTTCCCTGGAGGGGGTCCAAAACATTCAGTACTTC. Translation: CASSSLEGVQNIQYF.